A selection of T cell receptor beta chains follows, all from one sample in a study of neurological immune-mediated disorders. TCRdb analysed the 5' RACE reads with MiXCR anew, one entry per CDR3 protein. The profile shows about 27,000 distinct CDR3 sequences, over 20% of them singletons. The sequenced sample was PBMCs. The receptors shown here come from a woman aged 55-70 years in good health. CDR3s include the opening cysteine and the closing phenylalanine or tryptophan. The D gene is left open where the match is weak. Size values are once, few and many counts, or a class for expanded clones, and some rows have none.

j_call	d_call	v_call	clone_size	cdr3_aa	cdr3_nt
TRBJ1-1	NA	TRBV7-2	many	CASSLGASRITEAFF	TGTGCCAGCAGCTTAGGTGCTAGTCGTATCACTGAAGCTTTCTTT
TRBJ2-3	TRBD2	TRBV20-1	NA	CSAEPGTSGTDTQYF	TGCAGTGCTGAGCCCGGGACTAGCGGCACAGATACGCAGTATTTT
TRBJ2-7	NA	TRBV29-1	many	CSVAGFGDEQYF	TGCAGCGTTGCTGGTTTTGGGGACGAGCAGTACTTC
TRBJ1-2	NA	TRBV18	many	CASSQADPYGYTF	TGTGCCAGCTCCCAAGCCGATCCTTATGGCTACACCTTC
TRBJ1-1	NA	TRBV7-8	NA	CASSLAGGAATEAFF	TGTGCCAGCAGCTTAGCAGGAGGGGCGGCCACTGAAGCTTTCTTT
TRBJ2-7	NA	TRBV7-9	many	CASHEAGTYEQYF	TGTGCCAGCCACGAGGCAGGGACCTACGAGCAGTACTTC
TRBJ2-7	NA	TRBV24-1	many	CATSESFNSYEQYF	TGTGCCACCAGTGAAAGTTTTAACTCCTACGAGCAGTACTTC
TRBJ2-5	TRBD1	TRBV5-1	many	CASSLEGQGGVETQYF	TGCGCCAGCAGCTTGGAGGGACAGGGCGGAGTAGAGACCCAGTACTTC
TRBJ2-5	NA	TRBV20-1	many	CSASPMTREETQYF	TGCAGTGCTAGTCCCATGACCCGGGAAGAGACCCAGTACTTC
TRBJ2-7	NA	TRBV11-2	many	CASSLSFGMTYEQYF	TGTGCCAGCAGCTTATCATTCGGGATGACCTACGAGCAGTACTTC
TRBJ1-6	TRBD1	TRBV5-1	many	CASRPGTEINSPLHF	TGCGCCAGCAGACCCGGGACAGAGATAAATTCACCCCTCCACTTT
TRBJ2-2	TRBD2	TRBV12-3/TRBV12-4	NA	CASREAGAFTGELFF	TGTGCCAGCAGGGAAGCGGGAGCATTTACCGGGGAGCTGTTTTTT
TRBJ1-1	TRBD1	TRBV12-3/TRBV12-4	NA	CASRGTGENTEAFF	TGTGCCAGCAGAGGGACAGGAGAGAACACTGAAGCTTTCTTT
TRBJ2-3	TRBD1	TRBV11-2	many	CASSRDRGRPSTDTQYF	TGTGCCAGCAGCCGCGACAGGGGTCGGCCGAGCACAGATACGCAGTATTTT
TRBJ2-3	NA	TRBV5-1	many	CASSLAQGSTDTQYF	TGCGCCAGCAGCTTGGCTCAGGGCTCCACAGATACGCAGTATTTT
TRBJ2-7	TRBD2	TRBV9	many	CASSPGLSGAGGTNYEQYF	TGTGCCAGCAGCCCCGGGCTTAGTGGAGCGGGGGGCACCAACTACGAGCAGTACTTC
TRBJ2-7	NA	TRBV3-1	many	CASSQDEYSSSYEQYF	TGTGCCAGCAGCCAAGATGAGTACAGTAGCTCCTACGAGCAGTACTTC
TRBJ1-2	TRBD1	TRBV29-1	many	CSVLDAGTANYGYTF	TGCAGCGTTTTAGACGCCGGGACAGCTAACTATGGCTACACCTTC
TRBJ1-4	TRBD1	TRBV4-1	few	CASSQVPGTGKANEKLFF	TGCGCCAGCAGCCAAGTTCCCGGGACAGGGAAAGCTAATGAAAAACTGTTTTTT
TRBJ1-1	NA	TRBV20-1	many	CSGELFQEAFF	TGCAGTGGGGAGTTGTTCCAAGAAGCTTTCTTT
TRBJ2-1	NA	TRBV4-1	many	CASSQDQTRAYNEQFF	TGCGCCAGCAGCCAAGATCAGACTAGGGCATACAATGAGCAGTTCTTC
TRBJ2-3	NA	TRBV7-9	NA	CASSYTKSTDTQYF	TGTGCCAGCAGCTATACGAAAAGCACAGATACGCAGTATTTT
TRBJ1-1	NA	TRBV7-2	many	CASSLRSTQASFF	TGTGCCAGCAGCTTAAGGTCAACCCAAGCTTCTTTCTTT
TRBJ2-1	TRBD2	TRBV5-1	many	CASSLDPSGNLGEQFF	TGCGCCAGCAGCTTGGACCCTAGCGGGAATCTGGGTGAGCAGTTCTTC
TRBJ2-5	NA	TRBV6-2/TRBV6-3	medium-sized	CASRDTLYQETQYF	TGTGCCAGCAGGGACACCCTGTACCAAGAGACCCAGTACTTC
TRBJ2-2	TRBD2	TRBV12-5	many	CASGLGGFERGVTGELFF	TGTGCTAGTGGTTTGGGGGGTTTCGAGCGGGGGGTCACCGGGGAGCTGTTTTTT
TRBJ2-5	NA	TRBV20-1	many	CSARRVETQYF	TGCAGTGCGCGCAGGGTAGAGACCCAGTACTTC
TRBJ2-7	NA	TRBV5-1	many	CASSLVPSTYEQYF	TGCGCCAGCAGCTTGGTCCCCTCTACCTACGAGCAGTACTTC
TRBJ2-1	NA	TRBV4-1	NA	CASSQDLRGDRLHEQFF	TGCGCCAGCAGCCAAGATTTGAGGGGTGACAGGCTACATGAGCAGTTCTTC
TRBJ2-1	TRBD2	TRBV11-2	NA	CASSLGGSYNEQFF	TGTGCCAGCAGCTTAGGCGGGAGTTACAATGAGCAGTTCTTC
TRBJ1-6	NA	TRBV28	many	CASSGPKGTVHF	TGTGCCAGCAGTGGACCGAAGGGTACGGTCCACTTT
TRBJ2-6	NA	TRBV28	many	CASSLDPGSPGSGANVLTF	TGTGCCAGCAGTTTAGACCCGGGGTCCCCTGGCTCTGGGGCCAACGTCCTGACTTTC
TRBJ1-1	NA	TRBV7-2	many	CASSLQPSSVIEAFF	TGTGCCAGCAGCTTACAACCGTCCTCGGTGATTGAAGCTTTCTTT
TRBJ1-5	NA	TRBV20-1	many	CSLTSVNSNQPQHF	TGCAGTCTAACGTCGGTAAATAGCAATCAGCCCCAGCATTTT
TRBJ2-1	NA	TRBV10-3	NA	CAISDTNGPEQFF	TGTGCCATCAGCGATACCAATGGTCCTGAGCAGTTCTTC
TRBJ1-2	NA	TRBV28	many	CASSFSRAGNYGYTF	TGTGCCAGCAGTTTTAGCCGGGCGGGTAACTATGGCTACACCTTC
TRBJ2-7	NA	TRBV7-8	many	CASSLTFRGALSYEQYF	TGTGCCAGCAGCTTAACATTTCGGGGGGCCCTCTCCTACGAGCAGTACTTC
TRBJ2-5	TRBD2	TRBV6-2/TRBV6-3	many	CAVSGGAQETQYF	TGTGCCGTGAGCGGGGGAGCTCAAGAGACCCAGTACTTC
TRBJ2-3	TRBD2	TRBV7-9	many	CASSLGTSGDTQYF	TGTGCCAGCAGCTTAGGGACTAGTGGGGACACGCAGTATTTT
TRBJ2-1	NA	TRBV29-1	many	CSVIGGLSSYNEQFF	TGCAGCGTTATCGGGGGGCTCAGCTCCTACAATGAGCAGTTCTTC
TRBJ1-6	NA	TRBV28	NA	CASMRGDSYNSPLHF	TGTGCCAGCATGAGGGGGGACTCCTATAATTCACCCCTCCACTTT
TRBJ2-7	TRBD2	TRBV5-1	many	CASSLWGTSYEQYF	TGCGCCAGCAGCTTGTGGGGGACTAGCTACGAGCAGTACTTC
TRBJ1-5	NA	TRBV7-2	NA	CASSLLPGKVNQPQHF	TGTGCCAGCAGCTTATTACCAGGGAAGGTAAATCAGCCCCAGCATTTT
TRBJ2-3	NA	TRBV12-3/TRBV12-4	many	CASSPGPGPPTDTQYF	TGTGCCAGCAGTCCAGGACCCGGTCCCCCCACAGATACGCAGTATTTT
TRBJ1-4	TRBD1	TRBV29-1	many	CSVEPRDRGTGKLFF	TGCAGCGTTGAACCCCGGGACAGGGGGACGGGAAAACTGTTTTTT
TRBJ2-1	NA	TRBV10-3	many	CAISERAEEQFF	TGTGCCATCAGTGAGCGAGCGGAAGAGCAGTTCTTC
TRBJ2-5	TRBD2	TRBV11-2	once	CASSFGFSGTLQETQYF	TGTGCCAGCAGCTTCGGGTTTAGCGGGACCCTTCAAGAGACCCAGTACTTC